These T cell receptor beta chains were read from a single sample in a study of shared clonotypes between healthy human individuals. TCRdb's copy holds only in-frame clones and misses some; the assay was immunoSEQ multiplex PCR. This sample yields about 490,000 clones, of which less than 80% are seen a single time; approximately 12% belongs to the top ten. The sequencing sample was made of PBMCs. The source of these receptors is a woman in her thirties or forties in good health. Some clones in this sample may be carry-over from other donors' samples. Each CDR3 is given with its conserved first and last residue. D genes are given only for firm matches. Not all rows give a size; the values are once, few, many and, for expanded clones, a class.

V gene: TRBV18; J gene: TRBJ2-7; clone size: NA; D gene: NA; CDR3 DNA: TGTGCCAGCTCACTAGGCGCAGGGACCGGGGACGAGCAGTACTTC; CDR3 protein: CASSLGAGTGDEQYF
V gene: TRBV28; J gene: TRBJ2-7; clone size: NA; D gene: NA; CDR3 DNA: TGTGCCAGCAGCCCGGGCGGGGACCCCTACGAGCAGTACTTC; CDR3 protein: CASSPGGDPYEQYF
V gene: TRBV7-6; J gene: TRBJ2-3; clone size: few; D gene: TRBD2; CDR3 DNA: TGTGCCAGCAGCAAGCTAGCGGGAGCTAGGGATACGCAGTATTTT; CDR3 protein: CASSKLAGARDTQYF
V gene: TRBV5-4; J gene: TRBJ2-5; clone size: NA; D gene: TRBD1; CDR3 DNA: TGTGCCAGCAGCTTGGCCAGGGGACAGGCGACCCAGTACTTC; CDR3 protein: CASSLARGQATQYF
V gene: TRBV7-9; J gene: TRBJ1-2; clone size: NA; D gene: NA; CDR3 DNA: TGTGCCAGCAGCTTGGACGACAACTATGGCTACACCTTC; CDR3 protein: CASSLDDNYGYTF
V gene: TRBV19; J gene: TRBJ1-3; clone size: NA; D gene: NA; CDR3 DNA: TGTGCCAGTAGTCCCCAGAACTCTGGAAACACCATATATTTT; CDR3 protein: CASSPQNSGNTIYF
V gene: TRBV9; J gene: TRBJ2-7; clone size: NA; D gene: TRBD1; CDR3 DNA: TGTGCCAGCAGCAACCCCGGGACAGGGGGCTACGAGCAGTACTTC; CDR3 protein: CASSNPGTGGYEQYF
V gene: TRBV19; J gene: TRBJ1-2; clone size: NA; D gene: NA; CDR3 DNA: TGTGCCAGTACTTCCCCACCGTCATATGGCTACACCTTC; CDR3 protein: CASTSPPSYGYTF
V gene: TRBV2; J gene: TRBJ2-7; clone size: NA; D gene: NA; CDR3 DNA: TGTGCCAGCAGGGAAGTGCAGACCTACGAGCAGTACTTC; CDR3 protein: CASREVQTYEQYF
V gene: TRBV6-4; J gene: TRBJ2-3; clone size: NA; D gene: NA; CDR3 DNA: TGTGCCAGCAGTGACGGGACAAGCTCTAAACCCCGCTACTATTTT; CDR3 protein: CASSDGTSSKPRYYF
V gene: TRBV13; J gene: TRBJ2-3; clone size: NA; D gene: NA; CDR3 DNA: TGTGCCAGCAGCTTAAGCCCTGGGGATACGCAGTATTTT; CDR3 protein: CASSLSPGDTQYF
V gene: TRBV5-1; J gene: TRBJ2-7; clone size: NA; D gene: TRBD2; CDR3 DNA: TGCGCCAGCAGCTTGCCTAGCGGCAACGAGCAGTACTTC; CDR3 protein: CASSLPSGNEQYF
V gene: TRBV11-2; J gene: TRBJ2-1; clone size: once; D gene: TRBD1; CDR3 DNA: TGTGCCAGCAGCAATCAGGACAGGGACCCCTACAATGAGCAGTTCTTC; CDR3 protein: CASSNQDRDPYNEQFF
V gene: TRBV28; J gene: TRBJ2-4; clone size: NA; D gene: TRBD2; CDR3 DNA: TGTGCCAGCAGTTTAGCGGGGACTAGCCAAAACATTCAGTACTTC; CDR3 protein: CASSLAGTSQNIQYF
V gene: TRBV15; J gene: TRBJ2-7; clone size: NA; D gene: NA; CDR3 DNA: TGTGCCACCAGCACGGGAACGACAGGAAGGTATGGTGGCGAGCAGTACTTC; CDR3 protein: CATSTGTTGRYGGEQYF
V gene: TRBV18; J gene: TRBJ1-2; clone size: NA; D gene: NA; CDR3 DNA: TGTGCCAGCTCACCCGCCGACCCAACCGTTTTCGGCTACACCTTC; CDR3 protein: CASSPADPTVFGYTF
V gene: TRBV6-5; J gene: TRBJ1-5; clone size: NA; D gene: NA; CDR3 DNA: TGTGCCAGCAGTTACTCGTCTGATAGCAATCAGCCCCAGCATTTT; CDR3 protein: CASSYSSDSNQPQHF
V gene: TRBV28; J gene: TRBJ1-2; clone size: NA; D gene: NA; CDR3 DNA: TGTGCCAGCAGTCGGCGCGGCTACACCTTC; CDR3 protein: CASSRRGYTF
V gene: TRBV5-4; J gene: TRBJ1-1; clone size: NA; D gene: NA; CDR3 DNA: TGTGCCAGCAGCCCGATTGGGCCGGGGACTGAAGCTTTCTTT; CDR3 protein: CASSPIGPGTEAFF
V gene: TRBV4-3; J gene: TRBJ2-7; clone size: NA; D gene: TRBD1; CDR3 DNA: TGCGCCAGCAGCCAGGGGACAGGGGCTTCCACCTACGAGCAGTACTTC; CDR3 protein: CASSQGTGASTYEQYF
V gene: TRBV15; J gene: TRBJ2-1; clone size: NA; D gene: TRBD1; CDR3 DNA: TGTGCCACCAGCAGGGAACAGGGGGCCGATGAGCAGTTCTTC; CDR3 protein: CATSREQGADEQFF
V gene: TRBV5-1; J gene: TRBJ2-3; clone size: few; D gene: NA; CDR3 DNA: TGCGCCAGCACGGGGACTGCAACAGATACGCAGTATTTT; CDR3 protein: CASTGTATDTQYF
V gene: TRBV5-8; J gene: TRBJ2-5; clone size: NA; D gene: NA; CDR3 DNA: TGTGCCAGCAACCCGCGGCTCTATGTCGAAGTGACCCAGTACTTC; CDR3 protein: CASNPRLYVEVTQYF
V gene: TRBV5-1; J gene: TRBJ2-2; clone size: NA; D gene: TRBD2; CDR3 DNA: TGCGCCAGCAGCTTGGCCCTAGCGGGAGGAGTCACCGGGGAGCTGTTTTTT; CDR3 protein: CASSLALAGGVTGELFF
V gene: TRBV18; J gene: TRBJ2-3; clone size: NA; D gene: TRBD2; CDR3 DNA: TGTGCCAGCTCACGAGGACTAGCGGGAGTTGCAGATACGCAGTATTTT; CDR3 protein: CASSRGLAGVADTQYF
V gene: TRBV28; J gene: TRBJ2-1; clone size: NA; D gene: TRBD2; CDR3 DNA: TGTGCCAGCCGGACTAGCGGGAGTGTAAATGAGCAGTTCTTC; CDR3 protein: CASRTSGSVNEQFF
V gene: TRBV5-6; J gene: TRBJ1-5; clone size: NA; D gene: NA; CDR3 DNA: TGTGCCAGCAGCTTGAGGAGGGAAAATCAGCCCCAGCATTTT; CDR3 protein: CASSLRRENQPQHF
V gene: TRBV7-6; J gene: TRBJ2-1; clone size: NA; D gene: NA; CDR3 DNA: TGTGCCAGCAGCTTAGCCCCGTGGCGGGACCGGTACAATGAGCAGTTCTTC; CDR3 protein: CASSLAPWRDRYNEQFF
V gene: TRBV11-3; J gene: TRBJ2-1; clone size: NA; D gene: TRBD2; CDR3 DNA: TGTGCCAGCAGCCCGGGGGGGTACGAGCAGTTCTTC; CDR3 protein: CASSPGGYEQFF
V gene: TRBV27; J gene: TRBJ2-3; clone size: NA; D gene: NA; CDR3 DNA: TGTGCCAGCAGCCACCCTCGCACAGATACGCAGTATTTT; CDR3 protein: CASSHPRTDTQYF
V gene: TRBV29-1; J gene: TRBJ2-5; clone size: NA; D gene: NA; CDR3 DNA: TGCAGCGTTGGAAGGGGGGGACAAGAGACCCAGTACTTC; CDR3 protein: CSVGRGGQETQYF
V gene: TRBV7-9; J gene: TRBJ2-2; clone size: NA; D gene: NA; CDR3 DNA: TGTGCCAGCGGTGGGGAGCTGTTTTTT; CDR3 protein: CASGGELFF
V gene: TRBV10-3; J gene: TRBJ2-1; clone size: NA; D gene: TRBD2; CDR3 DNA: TGTGCCATCAGTGATACTAGCGGGAGGGCCGGGGATGAGCAGTTCTTC; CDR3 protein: CAISDTSGRAGDEQFF
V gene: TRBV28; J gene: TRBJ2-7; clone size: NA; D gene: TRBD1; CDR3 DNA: TGTGCCAGCAGTTTTTACCCCGGGACAGATTATTACGAGCAGTACTTC; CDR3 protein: CASSFYPGTDYYEQYF
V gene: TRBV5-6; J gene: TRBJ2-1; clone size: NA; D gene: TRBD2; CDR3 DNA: TGTGCCAGCACCCGCCGGGGGGAGTTTGAGCAGTTCTTC; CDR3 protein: CASTRRGEFEQFF
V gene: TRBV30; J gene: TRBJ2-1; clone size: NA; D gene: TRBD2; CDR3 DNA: TGTGCCTGGAGTGTACGGAGCGGGAGGACTTATTACAGCTCCTACAATGAGCAGTTCTTC; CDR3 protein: CAWSVRSGRTYYSSYNEQFF